Shown below are 22 T cell receptor beta chains from a single sample sequenced in a study of OX40 agonist ivuxolimab in advanced cancers. Sequencing used immunoSEQ multiplex PCR; TCRdb keeps in-frame clones, though not all of them. The sample shows several thousand clones, about three quarters of them seen only once. The sample here was CD4+ or CD8+ T cells sorted from blood, taken in a trial of the OX40 agonist ivuxolimab. The receptors come from an adult with an advanced solid tumor such as melanoma, head and neck, liver or kidney cancer.

The CDR3 DNA reads TGTGCCAGTAGTCTCACGGCCGGGGGGGCCTACGAGCAGTACTTC. Translating gives CASSLTAGGAYEQYF. This chain connects TRBV19 to TRBJ2-7; 8 bases are shared with TRBD2. Germline CDR1 is LNHDA and CDR2 is SQIVND (reference sequence). The trim removed 5 bases at V and 2 bases at J, leaving 8 bases unmatched. The CDR3 extends over 15 amino acids.

This sequence joins TRBV4-3 and TRBJ2-1; 7 bases map to TRBD2. The length of the CDR3 is 16 residues. In germline, CDR1 is LGHNA, CDR2 YSLEER. The V and J ends lost 0 bases and 0 bases, in that order; junction bases with no gene match: 2. CDR3 DNA: TGCGCCAGCAGCCAAGACGGGGGGAGCTCCTACAATGAGCAGTTCTTC. Its translation is CASSQDGGSSYNEQFF.

This chain uses TRBV7-6 with TRBJ2-5; possible D gene TRBD2, 6 bases. Between the trimmed V and J ends, which lost 0 bases and 5 bases, there was a span of 10 bases. The CDR3 loop spans 14 amino acids. Germline CDR1 and CDR2: SGHVS and FNYEAQ. The CDR3 is CASSLAVGRETQYF. In DNA, the CDR3 is TGTGCCAGCAGCTTAGCGGTGGGGAGGGAGACCCAGTACTTC.

For the CDR3, the DNA is TGTGCCAGCAGTCTAGATGCCCTCGGCACAGATACGCAGTATTTT. Protein product: CASSLDALGTDTQYF. The chain employs TRBV27 and TRBJ2-3; D is ambiguous. The CDR3 spans 15 residues. V lost 5 bases and J lost 1, with 13 bases in between. CDR1 MNHEY and CDR2 SMNVEV come from the germline V gene (reference sequence).

This rearrangement joins TRBV27 to TRBJ2-5; possible D gene TRBD1, 6 bases. The CDR3 spans 15 residues. Trimming removed 5 bases at V and 2 bases at J, with 15 bases between. Germline loops: CDR1 MNHEY, CDR2 SMNVEV (reference sequence). In DNA form, the CDR3 reads TGTGCCAGCAGTACAACTTCAGGGGAGCAAGAGACCCAGTACTTC. This codes for CASSTTSGEQETQYF.

The chain employs TRBV2 and TRBJ2-1, with D possibly TRBD1 on 6 matching bases. Trimming pared 10 bases from V and 3 bases from J, leaving 16 bases between. CDR3 length: 14 residues. Germline loops: CDR1 SNHLY, CDR2 FYNNEI. The CDR3 sequence is CATLPGQSYNEQFF. The CDR3 DNA is TGTGCCACCCTACCCGGACAGAGCTACAATGAGCAGTTCTTC.

This chain uses TRBV10-1 with TRBJ1-2; D not certain. Germline V gene data show CDR1 as WNHNN and CDR2 as SYGVQD (reference sequence). Trimming shortened V by 0 bases and J by 6 bases, and 11 bases separated the two germline ends. CDR3 length: 14 amino acids. The CDR3 loop reads CASSESTQSDGYTF. The CDR3 nucleotides read TGCGCCAGCAGTGAGTCGACACAGTCGGATGGCTACACCTTC.

The chain has TRBV2 and TRBJ2-1; 11 positions agree with TRBD2. The CDR3 spans 15 residues. Looked up from germline, CDR1 is SNHLY and CDR2 is FYNNEI. V was clipped by 4 bases and J by 8 bases; unmatched bases: 7. DNA of the CDR3: TGTGCCAGCAGTGCCGCTAGCGGGGGGTTGGATGAGCAGTTCTTC. It translates to CASSAASGGLDEQFF.

The V call is TRBV27, the J call TRBJ1-5, with D unresolved. This CDR3 comprises 14 residues. Germline V lookup: CDR1 MNHEY, CDR2 SMNVEV (reference sequence). V dropped 5 bases and J dropped 0 bases, with 8 bases sitting between them. CDR3 amino acids: CASSPLSSNQPQHF. CDR3 nucleotide sequence: TGTGCCAGCAGTCCCTTATCTAGCAATCAGCCCCAGCATTTT.

This clone was picked up a small number of times. This sequence joins TRBV7-7 and TRBJ2-3; D possibly matches TRBD1 or TRBD2 (6 bases each). The V and J ends lost 1 base and 1 base respectively, with 12 bases between them. Germline V CDR1 and CDR2: SSHAT, FNYEAQ (reference sequence). The CDR3 consists of 16 residues. The chain's CDR3 is CASSLGGGQGTDTQYF. The CDR3 bases are TGTGCCAGCAGCTTAGGAGGGGGGCAGGGCACAGATACGCAGTATTTT.

In DNA form, the CDR3 reads TGTGCCAGCAGCGAGGGGGGTTTTATCGGCTACACCTTC. Protein product: CASSEGGFIGYTF. The gene calls are TRBV7-8 and TRBJ1-2; a possible D gene is TRBD1 (6 bases). Trimming stripped 5 bases from V and 8 bases from J, with 15 bases between. The CDR3 loop spans 13 amino acids. Looked up from germline, CDR1 is SGHVS and CDR2 is FQNEAQ.

The chain uses TRBV6-5 and TRBJ2-1, with a tentative D call TRBD2 (6 bases). The CDR3 is 13 amino acids. Germline V lookup: CDR1 MNHEY, CDR2 SVGAGI. Trimming stripped 7 bases from V and 6 bases from J, with 13 bases between. The CDR3 nucleotides are TGTGCCAGCACCAGCGGGTTCGGCAATGAGCAGTTCTTC. Its protein product is CASTSGFGNEQFF.

The rearrangement joins TRBV27 to TRBJ2-7, with 8 bases matching TRBD1. Germline V lookup: CDR1 MNHEY, CDR2 SMNVEV (reference sequence). This CDR3 has 14 residues. Trimming took 3 bases from V and 7 from J; bases not matched to a gene: 8. CDR3 nucleotides: TGTGCCAGCAGTTTTTTTCAGGGGGCAAAAGAGCAGTACTTC. Translated, it gives CASSFFQGAKEQYF.

This clone turned up a few times. This rearrangement joins TRBV7-9 to TRBJ2-7; 13 positions agree with TRBD2. V gave up 3 bases and J gave up 4 bases; unmatched junction bases: 3. This CDR3 spans 15 amino acids. Germline V gene lookup returns CDR1 SEHNR and CDR2 FQNEAQ (reference sequence). The CDR3 DNA reads as TGTGCCAGCAGCTTTGGGACTAGCGGGACTTACGAGCAGTACTTC. It yields the protein CASSFGTSGTYEQYF.

This chain links TRBV4-3 with TRBJ1-1; no clear D gene. The CDR3 runs 14 residues. CDR1 and CDR2 (germline): LGHNA, YSLEER. Trimming stripped 0 bases from V and 11 bases from J, with 16 bases between. CDR3 nucleotides: TGCGCCAGCAGCCAAGATCCGGCTGGACCAAGGGCTTTCTTT. It specifies CASSQDPAGPRAFF.

V is TRBV5-8 and J is TRBJ1-2; no definite D call. Trimming pared 0 bases from V and 4 bases from J, leaving 10 bases between. The germline CDR1 and CDR2 sequences are SGHTS and YDEGEE. This CDR3 contains 14 residues. DNA of the CDR3: TGTGCCAGCAGCTTGGGGAAACTTCGCTATGGCTACACCTTC. It codes for CASSLGKLRYGYTF.

The chain has TRBV20-1 and TRBJ2-2; D remains ambiguous. CDR3 size: 11 residues. V was cut by 6 bases and J by 7 bases, with 9 bases left in between. The germline CDR1 and CDR2 sequences are DFQATT and SNEGSKA (reference sequence). CDR3 sequence (DNA): TGCAGTGCGGGGATGTTCGGGGAGCTGTTTTTT. This gives the protein CSAGMFGELFF.

The CDR3 reads CASSRDRETEAFF. CDR3 in DNA: TGTGCCAGCAGTCGGGACAGGGAAACTGAAGCTTTCTTT. This chain connects TRBV6-5 to TRBJ1-1; 9 bases fit TRBD1. Germline loops: CDR1 MNHEY, CDR2 SVGAGI. V was pared by 5 bases and J by 5 bases, with 3 bases of the junction left unmatched. The CDR3 consists of 13 residues.

The V gene is TRBV15, the J gene TRBJ1-3; D possibly corresponds to TRBD1 (6 bases). Trimming removed 6 bases at V and 0 bases at J, with 12 bases between. Germline CDR1 reads LNHNV; CDR2 reads YYDKDF (reference sequence). The CDR3 spans 15 residues. As DNA, the CDR3 is TGTGCCACCAGTGACAACAGGGACTCTGGAAACACCATATATTTT. It translates to CATSDNRDSGNTIYF.

The V gene is TRBV27, the J gene TRBJ1-2; D possibly corresponds to TRBD1 (5 bases). Trimming cost V 6 bases and J 8 bases, with 16 bases left between them. The CDR3 extends over 13 amino acids. CDR1 MNHEY and CDR2 SMNVEV come from the germline V gene (reference sequence). This chain's CDR3 is CASSNVGGDGYTF. For the CDR3, the DNA is TGTGCCAGCAGCAATGTGGGGGGGGACGGCTACACCTTC.

This clone showed up just a few times. The chain uses TRBV5-6 and TRBJ1-2; a possible D gene is TRBD1 (5 bases). The germline V and J ends were trimmed by 0 bases and 4 bases, with 13 bases remaining between them. The CDR3 runs to 15 residues. From germline, CDR1 is SGHDT and CDR2 YYEEEE. CDR3 coding DNA: TGTGCCAGCAGCTTGGCTGACAGTTTGCTCTATGGCTACACCTTC. Translating gives CASSLADSLLYGYTF.

This chain links TRBV2 with TRBJ1-1, with D perhaps matching TRBD1 (6 bases). Trimming removed 2 bases from V and 7 bases from J, with 14 bases in between. The CDR3 extends over 14 amino acids. The germline gives CDR1 SNHLY, CDR2 FYNNEI. The DNA of the CDR3 is TGTGCCAGCAGTGAAATGGGGGGCCGGCTTGAAGCTTTCTTT. Translation gives CASSEMGGRLEAFF.